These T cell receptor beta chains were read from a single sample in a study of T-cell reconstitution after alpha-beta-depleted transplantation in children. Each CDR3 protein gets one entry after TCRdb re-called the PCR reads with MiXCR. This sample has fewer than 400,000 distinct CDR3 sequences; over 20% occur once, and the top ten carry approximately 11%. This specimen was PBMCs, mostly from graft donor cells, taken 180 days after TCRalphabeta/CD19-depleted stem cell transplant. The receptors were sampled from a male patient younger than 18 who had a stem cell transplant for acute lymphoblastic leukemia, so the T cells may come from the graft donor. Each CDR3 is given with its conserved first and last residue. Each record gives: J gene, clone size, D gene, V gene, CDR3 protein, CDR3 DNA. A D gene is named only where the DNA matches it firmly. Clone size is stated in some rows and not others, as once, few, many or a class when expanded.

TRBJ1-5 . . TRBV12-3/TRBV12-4 CASSFMDTDQPQHF TGTGCCAGCAGTTTTATGGACACTGATCAGCCCCAGCATTTT
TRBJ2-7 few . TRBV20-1 CSASVGAHYEQYF TGCAGTGCTAGCGTAGGGGCGCACTACGAGCAGTACTTC
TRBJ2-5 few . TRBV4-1 CASSQVGAPRETQYF TGCGCCAGCAGCCAAGTGGGGGCCCCCCGGGAGACCCAGTACTTC
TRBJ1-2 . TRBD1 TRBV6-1 CASRRDRLAGYTF TGTGCCAGCAGACGGGACAGGCTAGCGGGCTACACCTTC
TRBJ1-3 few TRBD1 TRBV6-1 CASGGQGRNTIYF TGTGCCAGCGGAGGACAGGGGAGAAACACCATATATTTT
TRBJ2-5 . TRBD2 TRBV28 CASSFPGLVGETQYF TGTGCCAGCAGTTTCCCCGGACTAGTCGGAGAGACCCAGTACTTC
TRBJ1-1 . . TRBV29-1 CGAKGMNTEAFF TGCGGCGCAAAAGGAATGAACACTGAAGCTTTCTTT
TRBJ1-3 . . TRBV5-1 CASSLGGASGNTIYF TGCGCCAGCAGCTTAGGCGGGGCCTCTGGAAACACCATATATTTT
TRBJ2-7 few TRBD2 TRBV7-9 CASSLVSGRRVGEQYF TGTGCCAGCAGCCTTGTTAGCGGGAGAAGAGTAGGGGAGCAGTACTTC
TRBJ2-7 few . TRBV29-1 CSVLDYEQYF TGCAGCGTCCTCGACTACGAGCAGTACTTC
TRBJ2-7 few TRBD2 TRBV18 CASSPRLAGASYEQYF TGTGCCAGCTCACCCAGACTAGCGGGAGCAAGCTACGAGCAGTACTTC
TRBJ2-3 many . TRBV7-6 CASSLGGTQYF TGTGCCAGCAGCTTAGGGGGTACGCAGTATTTT
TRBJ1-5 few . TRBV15 CATSRAGPGSNQPQHF TGTGCCACCAGCAGGGCGGGCCCCGGTAGCAATCAGCCCCAGCATTTT
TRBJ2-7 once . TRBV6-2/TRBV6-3 CASSYSRTEQYF TGTGCCAGCAGTTACTCCCGTACTGAGCAGTACTTC
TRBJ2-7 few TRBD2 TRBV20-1 CSARGFSGRAYEQYF TGCAGTGCTAGGGGATTTAGCGGGAGGGCCTACGAGCAGTACTTC
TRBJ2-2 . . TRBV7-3 CASSQGPYTGELFF TGTGCCAGCAGCCAGGGACCCTACACCGGGGAGCTGTTTTTT
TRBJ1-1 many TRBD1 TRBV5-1 CASSKGQRNLWEAFF TGCGCCAGCAGTAAGGGACAGAGAAACCTATGGGAAGCTTTCTTT
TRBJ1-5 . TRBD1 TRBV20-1 CSARKFGDREYNQPQHF TGCAGTGCTAGAAAGTTTGGGGACAGGGAGTACAATCAGCCCCAGCATTTT
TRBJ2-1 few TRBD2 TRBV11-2 CASSFPRAQREWAYNEQFF TGTGCCAGCAGCTTCCCCCGGGCCCAGCGGGAGTGGGCCTACAATGAGCAGTTCTTC
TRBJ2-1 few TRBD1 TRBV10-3 CAIQGQDADEQFF TGTGCCATTCAGGGACAGGATGCAGATGAGCAGTTCTTC
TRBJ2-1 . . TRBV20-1 CSAANPSIARSTYNEQFF TGCAGTGCCGCAAATCCTAGCATCGCGCGGAGCACCTACAATGAGCAGTTCTTC
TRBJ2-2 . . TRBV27 CASSWWENTGELFF TGTGCCAGCAGTTGGTGGGAGAACACCGGGGAGCTGTTTTTT
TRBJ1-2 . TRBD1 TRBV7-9 CASSSGQDLYGYTF TGTGCCAGCAGCTCGGGACAGGACCTCTATGGCTACACCTTC
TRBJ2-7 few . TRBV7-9 CASSPTSKEQYF TGTGCCAGCAGCCCGACATCTAAGGAGCAGTACTTC
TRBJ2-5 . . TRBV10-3 CAISELGGQQETQYF TGTGCCATCAGTGAGTTGGGGGGGCAGCAAGAGACCCAGTACTTC
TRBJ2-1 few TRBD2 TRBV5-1 CASSLPGSSGRGSYNEQFF TGCGCCAGCAGCTTGCCGGGGAGTAGCGGGAGAGGGTCCTACAATGAGCAGTTCTTC
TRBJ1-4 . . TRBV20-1 CSARVGGPEKLFF TGCAGTGCTAGAGTGGGGGGCCCCGAAAAACTGTTTTTT
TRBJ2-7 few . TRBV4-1 CASSQSARGHEQYF TGCGCCAGCAGCCAATCCGCAAGGGGCCACGAGCAGTACTTC
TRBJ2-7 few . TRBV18 CASSPDYYEQYF TGTGCCAGCTCACCCGACTACTACGAGCAGTACTTC
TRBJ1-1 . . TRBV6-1 CASSVRRGHEAFF TGTGCCAGTAGTGTTCGACGAGGCCATGAAGCTTTCTTT
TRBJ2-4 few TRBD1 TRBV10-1 CASSRTGVENIQYF TGCGCCAGCAGCCGGACAGGGGTCGAAAACATTCAGTACTTC
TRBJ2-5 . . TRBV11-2 CASSLVVYGREETQYF TGTGCCAGCAGCTTAGTGGTTTACGGGAGAGAAGAGACCCAGTACTTC
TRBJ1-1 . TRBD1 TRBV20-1 CSARFRGREDTEAFF TGCAGTGCTAGATTTAGGGGGCGCGAGGACACTGAAGCTTTCTTT
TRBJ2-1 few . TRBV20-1 CSASRSGRGSNEQFF TGCAGTGCTAGTCGAAGTGGGAGGGGGAGCAATGAGCAGTTCTTC
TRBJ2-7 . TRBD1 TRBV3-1 CASSPPGRGREQYF TGTGCCAGCAGCCCCCCAGGCAGGGGGCGCGAGCAGTACTTC
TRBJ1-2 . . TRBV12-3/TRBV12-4 CASRDPHGGYGYTF TGTGCCAGCAGGGACCCCCATGGGGGCTATGGCTACACCTTC
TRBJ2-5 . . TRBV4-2 CASSQVSRGYQETQYF TGTGCCAGCAGCCAAGTCTCTCGCGGGTACCAAGAGACCCAGTACTTC
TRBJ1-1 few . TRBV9 CASSVSGNTEAFF TGTGCCAGCAGCGTCTCAGGGAACACTGAAGCTTTCTTT
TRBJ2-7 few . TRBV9 CASSEPGAASEQYF TGTGCCAGCAGCGAACCCGGGGCCGCGTCCGAGCAGTACTTC
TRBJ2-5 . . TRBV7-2 CASSSTGSPWGQETQYF TGTGCCAGCAGTTCAACCGGCTCGCCCTGGGGCCAAGAGACCCAGTACTTC
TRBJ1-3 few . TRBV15 CATSDIGNTIYF TGTGCCACCTCGGACATTGGAAACACCATATATTTT
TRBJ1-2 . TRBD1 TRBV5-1 CASSFYTGAPYGYTF TGCGCCAGCAGCTTCTATACAGGGGCCCCCTATGGCTACACCTTC
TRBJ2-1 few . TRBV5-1 CASRLSAHTYNEQFF TGCGCCAGCAGACTTAGCGCCCACACCTACAATGAGCAGTTCTTC
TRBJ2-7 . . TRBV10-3 CAIRAPSQGSYEQYF TGTGCCATCAGGGCCCCCTCACAGGGTTCCTACGAGCAGTACTTC
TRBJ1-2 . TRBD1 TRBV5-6 CASSFWTGSNYGYTF TGTGCCAGCAGCTTCTGGACAGGTTCAAACTATGGCTACACCTTC
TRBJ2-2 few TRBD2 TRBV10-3 CAITGTPLAGEWTSDTGELFF TGTGCCATCACGGGGACCCCTTTAGCGGGAGAATGGACTAGTGACACCGGGGAGCTGTTTTTT
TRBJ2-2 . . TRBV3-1 CACSQPLWATNTGELFF TGTGCCTGCAGCCAACCGCTCTGGGCCACGAACACCGGGGAGCTGTTTTTT
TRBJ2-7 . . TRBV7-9 CASSLEGATSYEQYF TGTGCCAGCAGCCTGGAGGGGGCCACCTCCTACGAGCAGTACTTC
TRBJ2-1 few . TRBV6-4 CASSDSIRGSYNEQFF TGTGCCAGCAGTGACTCGATACGGGGAAGCTACAATGAGCAGTTCTTC